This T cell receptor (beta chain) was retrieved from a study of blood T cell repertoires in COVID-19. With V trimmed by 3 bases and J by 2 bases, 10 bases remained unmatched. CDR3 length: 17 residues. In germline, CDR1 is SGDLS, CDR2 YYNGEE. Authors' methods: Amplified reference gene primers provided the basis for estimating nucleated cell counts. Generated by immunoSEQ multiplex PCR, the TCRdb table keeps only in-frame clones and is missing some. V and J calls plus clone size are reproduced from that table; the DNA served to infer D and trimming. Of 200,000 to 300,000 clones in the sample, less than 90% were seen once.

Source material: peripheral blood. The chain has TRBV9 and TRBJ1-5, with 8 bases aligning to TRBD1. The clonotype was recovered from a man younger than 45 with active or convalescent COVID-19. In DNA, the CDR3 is TGTGCCAGCAGCGAAGATCCAGGGGGCTCGGGCAATCAGCCCCAGCATTTT. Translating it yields CASSEDPGGSGNQPQHF.